The present entry profiles one T cell receptor beta chain with its context. V shed 0 bases and J shed 4 bases, with 13 bases lying between them. Germline V gene data show CDR1 as DFQATT and CDR2 as SNEGSKA (reference sequence). CDR3 length: 15 residues. These data belong to a study of early T cells in non-severe SARS-CoV-2 infection. Individual cDNA molecules each received unique molecular identifiers attached to them. From the 5' RACE reads, TCRdb called clonotypes with MiXCR, one entry per CDR3 protein. Of about 50,000 distinct CDR3 sequences in the sample, about a tenth were seen once. Material for sequencing was whole blood. The source is an adult who was a healthcare worker with PCR-confirmed SARS-CoV-2 infection or an uninfected control (not recorded which). The chain is built from TRBV20-1 and TRBJ1-5, with a possible D match to TRBD1 (5 bases). The CDR3 region has the DNA TGCAGTGCTAGAGACGGGACGCCGCTTAATCAGCCCCAGCATTTT. Translated: CSARDGTPLNQPQHF.